The TCR beta chain under discussion was sequenced for a study of shared clonotypes between healthy human individuals (dated by TCRdb to about 2020). Regarding the research as a whole: The cohort included three men and a couple of women between 18 and 49 years of age. For each donor, CD4 naive and CD4 memory were each given three plates, CD8 naive was given two plates, and CD8 memory was given one plate. To estimate repertoire size and how much clonotype sharing occurs between individuals, the study deeply sequenced the blood TCR repertoires of five or six healthy adults. To increase sequencing depth and limit assay-specific biases, different laboratories used diverse techniques to prepare libraries and sequence TCR repertoires. Between about 0.94 and 8.9 billion PBMCs per donor were obtained by leukapheresis. Broad study findings and their caveats: Rarefaction of sorted-subset datasets indicated incomplete sequencing despite the large sequencing depth. Pairwise subsampling led to the expectation that sequencing depth would affect the degree of clonotype sharing among donors. When a handful of donors were compared, the shared fraction of clonotypes was around 5.1% for naive CD4, roughly 3.4% for naive CD8, 2.3% for memory CD4, and approximately 0.4% for memory CD8. Sampling was restricted to blood, and TCR repertoires in tissues likely differ from the TCR repertoires found in blood. Larger estimated clonotype richness was generally found for naive subsets than for memory subsets. The small number of donors limited the genetic and exposure-history diversity represented. Higher generation probabilities were observed for clonotypes shared by all four sorted-subset donors than for non-shared clonotypes.

Relative to germline, V is missing 8 bases and J is missing 6 bases, with 8 bases of the junction outside any gene match. CDR3 length: 14 amino acids, cysteine to phenylalanine. CDR3 DNA only is kept here, 42 bases in frame from base 1. Reading the germline V gene (reference sequence) gives CDR1 SEHNR and CDR2 FQNEAQ. For the CD8 naive samples, CD45RO-negative cells were positively selected for CCR7, yielding a CD45RA+CCR7+ population from which TemRA cells were excluded. Donors were healthy HIV-negative adults with no recently reported acute infections or vaccinations. All donors were Caucasian adults living in Nashville, Tennessee, USA. Blood was obtained by leukapheresis, after which PBMCs were separated by Ficoll-Histopaque density gradient centrifugation and cryopreserved in liquid nitrogen vapor phase. Analytical flow cytometry was used to check the purity and quantity of each magnetically sorted T cell population. Genomic DNA was isolated from every sorted fraction and measured by UV absorbance on a Nanodrop 2000c.

Using the deep immunoSEQ assay, multiplex PCR amplified TCR CDR3 regions from genomic DNA. Extracted genomic DNA from each cell subset was spread evenly across all wells of several immunoSEQ 96-well plates, with each plate serving as a replicate. For sorted subsets, approximately 210 ng genomic DNA, equal to 30,000 or so T cell genomes, was loaded into each replicate PCR. Purified libraries were measured with a Qubit 3.0 fluorometer, size-checked on a Bioanalyzer 2100, and measured again with the KAPA Library Quantification kit. Each immunoSEQ 96-well plate was sequenced on its own single-read 150-cycle Illumina NextSeq 550 flow cell. The authors' analysis ran thus. Because only junctional sequences without quality scores were contained in the immunoSEQ output, filtering matching that applied to full-length reads could not be performed. Sequences were annotated with PyIR, a Python wrapper for IgBLAST v1.9, and V/J genes and CDR3 were assigned using IMGT germline references. Reads were removed for weak V/J assignments (E-value above 1e-6), missing CDR3, stop codons, out-of-frame junctions, or ambiguous translated residues. V3J clonotypes were defined as sequences sharing an identical inferred V gene, J gene, and CDR3 amino acid sequence. To compute the percentage overlap between repertoires, the number of shared unique clonotypes was divided by the size of the smaller repertoire. Repertoire richness was assessed with RTK rarefaction, the Chao1 estimator, and Recon v2.1 estimates of unobserved clonotypes. For all TCRbeta clonotypes obtained by the gDNA method from four donors, generation probabilities were computed with OLGA. TCRdb mirrors the immuneACCESS table, restricted to in-frame sequences. Some clones are absent from its copies; in checked studies, under half trace to an unresolved V gene, and the reason for the others is unknown. V and J calls and clone size are copied from that table; D and trimming were computed from the DNA. Within this sample are hundreds of thousands of clones, with 98% of them counted one time only. The ten largest account for 0.3% of the sample.

For this clone: The specificity of this receptor is unknown. It has no much larger one-base neighbor in the sample; base qualities were not kept.

The sample was naive CD8+ T cells sorted from blood. What the cell subset or site label conveys for this sample: CD45RA+CCR7+. This TCR came from a man aged 30-40 years in good health. The V and J segments used are TRBV7-9 and TRBJ2-3; 10 of the junction bases match TRBD2. The CDR3 here reads CASRLAGAWDTQYF. The sequenced DNA is TGTGCCAGCCGGCTAGCGGGGGCATGGGATACGCAGTATTTT. Joined to the reference TRBV7-9 and TRBJ2-3 proteins, this CDR3 gives the full variable domain: DTGVSQNPRHKITKRGQNVTFRCDPISEHNRLYWYRQTLGQGPEFLTYFQNEAQLEKSRLLSDRFSAERPKGSFSTLEIQRTEQGDSAMYLCASRLAGAWDTQYFGPGTRLTVL.